The next 9 T cell receptor beta chains were all read from a single sample in a study of blood T cell repertoires in COVID-19. Assay: immunoSEQ multiplex PCR; the TCRdb copy retains only in-frame clones and omits some. The sample consists of roughly 330,000 clones, about 90% of them appearing once. The sequencing input was PBMCs or T cells enriched from blood (not recorded which). The receptor source for this set is a woman aged 30 to 39 who had recovered from COVID-19.

V gene TRBV5-8 combines with J gene TRBJ2-7; D perhaps matches TRBD2 (5 bases). CDR3 length: 12 residues. Germline V lookup: CDR1 SGHTS, CDR2 YDEGEE. V gave up 2 bases and J gave up 4 bases, with 7 bases separating them. The CDR3: CASSFAGYEQYF. DNA of the CDR3: TGTGCCAGCAGCTTTGCGGGTTACGAGCAGTACTTC.

The rearrangement joins TRBV4-3 to TRBJ1-3, with D hard to call. CDR3 size: 16 residues. CDR1 is LGHNA and CDR2 is YSLEER in the germline V gene. V lost 1 base and J lost 0, with 10 bases in between. CDR3 in DNA: TGCGCCAGCAGCCAAGGACCGAGGTTCTCTGGAAACACCATATATTTT. Its translation: CASSQGPRFSGNTIYF.

Comment on this clone: Mismatch with germline at one junction end may stem from a read error. The chain combines TRBV19 with TRBJ2-1; 7 nucleotides line up with TRBD1. The CDR3 spans 15 residues. From germline, CDR1 is LNHDA and CDR2 SQIVND (reference sequence). Here the CDR3 reads CASSRDSNSDNEQFF. The CDR3 DNA sequence: TGTGCCAGTAGTCGGGACAGCAACTCCGACAATGAGCAGTTCTTC.

The V call is TRBV15, the J call TRBJ1-3; no reliable D call. Germline-derived CDR1 and CDR2 are LNHNV and YYDKDF (reference sequence). V was trimmed by 0 bases and J by 3 bases, leaving 15 bases between them. The CDR3 runs 17 residues. The CDR3 bases are TGTGCCACCAGCAGAGAGGCCCCTAGCCGGGGTGGAAACACCATATATTTT. It yields the protein CATSREAPSRGGNTIYF.

The V call is TRBV7-6, the J call TRBJ1-4; no clear D. Germline CDR1 and CDR2: SGHVS and FNYEAQ. Trimming shortened V by 5 bases and J by 5 bases, and 12 bases separated the two germline ends. This CDR3 contains 14 residues. CDR3 sequence (DNA): TGTGCCAGCAGCCCCCGAGCCTGGAATGAAAAACTGTTTTTT. It translates to CASSPRAWNEKLFF.

V gene TRBV7-6 combines with J gene TRBJ1-3; TRBD1 might be the D (6 bases). The CDR3 totals 18 residues. V dropped 0 bases and J dropped 2 bases, with 17 bases sitting between them. CDR1 and CDR2 from the germline V gene are SGHVS and FNYEAQ. In DNA form, the CDR3 reads TGTGCCAGCAGCTTAGCGCATGCAGGGGTTGTGACTGGAAACACCATATATTTT. Translation gives CASSLAHAGVVTGNTIYF.

V and J are TRBV4-3 and TRBJ1-4, with D tentatively TRBD1 (6 bases). The CDR3 extends over 16 amino acids. In germline, CDR1 is LGHNA, CDR2 YSLEER. V was pared by 0 bases and J by 6 bases, with 14 bases between. This CDR3 is CASSQDEIQGHEKLFF. CDR3 nucleotide sequence: TGCGCCAGCAGCCAAGATGAGATCCAGGGGCATGAAAAACTGTTTTTT.

This clone has only a few counts. The chain couples TRBV4-1 to TRBJ2-2, with 10 positions matching TRBD2. The CDR3 runs to 20 residues. In germline, CDR1 is MGHRA, CDR2 YSYEKL. Unmatched junction bases numbered 12, after V lost 2 bases and J lost 0 bases. CDR3 sequence: CASSQKVGLAGAANTGELFF. The CDR3 DNA sequence: TGCGCCAGCAGCCAAAAAGTGGGTCTAGCGGGGGCCGCGAACACCGGGGAGCTGTTTTTT.

The chain carries TRBV28 and TRBJ1-5, with TRBD1 matching 7 bases. J gave up 3 bases and V 3 bases, and 8 bases lay outside the gene matches. In germline, CDR1 is MDHEN, CDR2 SYDVKM. The CDR3 loop spans 16 amino acids. CDR3 bases: TGTGCCAGCAGTTTTAGGGGGCGCGGTCCCAATCAGCCCCAGCATTTT. Translated: CASSFRGRGPNQPQHF.